The T cell receptor beta chain described here comes from a study of cytomegalovirus exposure and HLA in healthy donors. Study summary: Both the approximately 120 validation repertoires and the roughly 640 first-cohort repertoires used the same platform, as reported by a later analysis.

Study-level results: According to reports, the classifier identified cytomegalovirus status with high specificity and sensitivity. Rarity characterized most TCR sequences, yet some public TCRs appeared in many donors. 150 to 200 TCR beta chains were listed as cytomegalovirus-associated.

CDR1 and CDR2 from the germline V gene are SGHRS and YFSETQ. CDR3 size: 14 residues. V shed 1 base and J shed 4 bases, with 8 bases lying between them. This clone was recorded once. The antigen is not known. This table comes from immunoSEQ multiplex PCR, and its TCRdb copy is limited to in-frame clones, with some not included. The sample has 200,000 to 250,000 clones, roughly 85% seen once. The J gene is TRBJ2-2, the V gene TRBV5-1, with D perhaps given as TRBD1 or TRBD2 (6 bases each). Sequencing input: PBMCs. This TCR came from a woman aged 18 to 35 in good health and CMV-seronegative. The CDR3 is CASSLWGATGELFF. In nucleotides, the CDR3 is TGCGCCAGCAGCTTGTGGGGGGCCACCGGGGAGCTGTTTTTT.